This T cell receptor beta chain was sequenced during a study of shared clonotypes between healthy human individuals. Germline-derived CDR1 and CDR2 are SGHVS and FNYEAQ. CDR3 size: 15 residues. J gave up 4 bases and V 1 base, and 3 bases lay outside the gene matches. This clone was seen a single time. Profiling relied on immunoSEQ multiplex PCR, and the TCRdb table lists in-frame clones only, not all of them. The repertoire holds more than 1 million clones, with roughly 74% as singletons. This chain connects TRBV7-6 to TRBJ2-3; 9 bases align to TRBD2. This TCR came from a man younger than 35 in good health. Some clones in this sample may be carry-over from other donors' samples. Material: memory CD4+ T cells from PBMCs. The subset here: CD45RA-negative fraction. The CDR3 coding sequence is TGTGCCAGCAGCTTAGTCGCGGGAGGGCCAGATACGCAGTATTTT. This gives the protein CASSLVAGGPDTQYF.